The sample holds many counts of the clone carrying this TCR beta chain. Its antigen is currently unknown. One end of the junction is discordant with germline, which a read error may explain. The data originate from a study of T cell repertoires in cytomegalovirus infection. Study-level information: Both a matching HLA type and CMV infection were indicated by public TCR beta signatures.

TCRdb reprocessed the reads with MiXCR, giving one entry per CDR3 protein. Counted here are approximately 500,000 distinct CDR3 sequences, about 15% occurring once; the ten biggest clones make up around 25%. This CDR3 has 14 residues. Per the germline V gene, CDR1 is SEHNR and CDR2 is FQNEAQ (reference sequence). Study-wide results and limits: The ex vivo response was dominated by HLA-C-restricted CMV-specific TCR beta clonotypes. Summed frequency of public TCR beta families distinguished CMV carriers with the relevant HLA.

The clonotype comes from a human donor in good health (CMV status not recorded). Some clones in this sample may be carry-over from other donors' samples. The chain links TRBV7-9 to TRBJ1-4; TRBD1 matches 9 bases. The source material was CD8+ T cells from PBMCs. In DNA, the CDR3 is TGTGCCAGCACCTTAGGGACAGGGCTTGAAAAACTGTTTTTT. As protein: CASTLGTGLEKLFF.